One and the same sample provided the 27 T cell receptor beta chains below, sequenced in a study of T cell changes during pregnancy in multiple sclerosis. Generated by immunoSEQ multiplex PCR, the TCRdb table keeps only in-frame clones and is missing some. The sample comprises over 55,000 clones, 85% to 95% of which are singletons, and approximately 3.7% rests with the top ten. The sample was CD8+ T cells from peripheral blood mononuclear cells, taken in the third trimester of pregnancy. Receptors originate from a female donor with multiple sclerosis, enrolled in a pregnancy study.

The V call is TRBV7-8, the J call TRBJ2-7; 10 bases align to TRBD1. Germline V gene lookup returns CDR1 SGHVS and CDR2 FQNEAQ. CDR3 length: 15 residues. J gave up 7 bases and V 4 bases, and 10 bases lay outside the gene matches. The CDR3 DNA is TGTGCCAGCAGCTCCCGGGACAGGGGTCCGTGGGAGCAGTACTTC. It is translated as CASSSRDRGPWEQYF.

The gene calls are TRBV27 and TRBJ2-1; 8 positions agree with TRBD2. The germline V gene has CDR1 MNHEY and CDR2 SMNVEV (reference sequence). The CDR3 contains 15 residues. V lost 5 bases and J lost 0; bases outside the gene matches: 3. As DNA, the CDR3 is TGTGCCAGCAGTGAGCGGGAGAGCTCCTACAATGAGCAGTTCTTC. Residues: CASSERESSYNEQFF.

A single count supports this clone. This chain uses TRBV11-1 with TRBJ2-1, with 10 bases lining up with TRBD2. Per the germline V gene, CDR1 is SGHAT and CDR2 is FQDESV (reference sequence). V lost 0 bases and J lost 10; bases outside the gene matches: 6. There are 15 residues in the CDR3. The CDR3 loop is CASSLASGRPQEQFF. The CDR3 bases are TGTGCCAGCAGCTTAGCTAGCGGGAGGCCGCAGGAGCAGTTCTTC.

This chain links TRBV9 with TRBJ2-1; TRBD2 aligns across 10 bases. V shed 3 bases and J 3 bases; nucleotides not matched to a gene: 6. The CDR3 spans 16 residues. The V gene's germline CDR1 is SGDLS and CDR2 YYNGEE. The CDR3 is CASSGSSGRHYNEQFF. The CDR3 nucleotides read TGTGCCAGCAGCGGTTCTAGCGGGAGACACTACAATGAGCAGTTCTTC.

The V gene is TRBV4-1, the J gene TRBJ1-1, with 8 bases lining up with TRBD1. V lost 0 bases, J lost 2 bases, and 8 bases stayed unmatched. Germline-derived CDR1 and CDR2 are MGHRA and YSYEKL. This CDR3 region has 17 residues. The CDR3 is CASSQDNRGTLNTEAFF. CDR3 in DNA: TGCGCCAGCAGCCAAGATAACAGGGGGACCCTAAACACTGAAGCTTTCTTT.

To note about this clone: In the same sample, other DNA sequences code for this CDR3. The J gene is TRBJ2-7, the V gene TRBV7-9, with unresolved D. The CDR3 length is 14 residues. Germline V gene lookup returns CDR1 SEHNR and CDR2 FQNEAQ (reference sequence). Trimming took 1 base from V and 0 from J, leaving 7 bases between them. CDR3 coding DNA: TGTGCCAGCAGCTTAGACTCTCCCTCCTACGAGCAGTACTTC. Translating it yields CASSLDSPSYEQYF.

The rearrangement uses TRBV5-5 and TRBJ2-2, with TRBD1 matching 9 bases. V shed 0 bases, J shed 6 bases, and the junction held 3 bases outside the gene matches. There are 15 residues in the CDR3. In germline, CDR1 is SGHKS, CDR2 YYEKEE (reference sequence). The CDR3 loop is CASSLGQGVSGELFF. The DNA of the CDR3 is TGTGCCAGCAGCTTGGGACAGGGGGTATCCGGGGAGCTGTTTTTT.

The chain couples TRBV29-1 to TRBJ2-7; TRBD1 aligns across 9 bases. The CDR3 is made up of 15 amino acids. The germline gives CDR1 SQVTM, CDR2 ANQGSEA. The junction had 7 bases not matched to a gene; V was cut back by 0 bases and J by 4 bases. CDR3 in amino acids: CSVEDHRDRAYEQYF. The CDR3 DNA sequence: TGCAGCGTTGAAGATCATCGGGACAGGGCTTACGAGCAGTACTTC.

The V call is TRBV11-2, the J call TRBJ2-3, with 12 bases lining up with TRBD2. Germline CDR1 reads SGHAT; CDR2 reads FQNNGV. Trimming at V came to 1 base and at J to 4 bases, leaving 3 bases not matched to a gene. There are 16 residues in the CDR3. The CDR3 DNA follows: TGTGCCAGCAGCTTAGGACTAGCGGGAGCCCCAGATACGCAGTATTTT. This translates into CASSLGLAGAPDTQYF.

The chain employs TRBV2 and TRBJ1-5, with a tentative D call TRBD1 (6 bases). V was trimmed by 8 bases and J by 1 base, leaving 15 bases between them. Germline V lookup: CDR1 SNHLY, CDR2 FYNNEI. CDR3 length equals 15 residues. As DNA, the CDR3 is TGTGCCAGCGGACTGGCAGGGGAGAGCAATCAGCCCCAGCATTTT. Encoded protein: CASGLAGESNQPQHF.

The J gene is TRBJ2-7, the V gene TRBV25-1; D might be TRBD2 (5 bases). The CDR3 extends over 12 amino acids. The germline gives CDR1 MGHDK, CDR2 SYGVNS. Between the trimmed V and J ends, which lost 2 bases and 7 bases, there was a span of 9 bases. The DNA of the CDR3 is TGTGCCAGCAGTGAAACTAGTGGGGAGCAGTACTTC. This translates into CASSETSGEQYF.

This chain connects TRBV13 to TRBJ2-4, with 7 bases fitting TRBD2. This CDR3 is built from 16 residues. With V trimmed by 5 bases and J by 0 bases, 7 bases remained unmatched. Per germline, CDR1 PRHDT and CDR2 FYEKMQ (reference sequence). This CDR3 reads CASSLQAGLAKNIQYF. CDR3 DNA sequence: TGTGCCAGCAGCCTGCAAGCGGGACTAGCCAAAAACATTCAGTACTTC.

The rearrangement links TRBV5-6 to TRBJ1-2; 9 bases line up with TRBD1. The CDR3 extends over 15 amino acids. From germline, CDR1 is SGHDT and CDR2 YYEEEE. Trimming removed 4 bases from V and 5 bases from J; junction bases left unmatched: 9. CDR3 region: CASSPPAGQGYGYTF. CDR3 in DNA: TGTGCCAGCAGCCCCCCCGCGGGACAGGGATATGGCTACACCTTC.

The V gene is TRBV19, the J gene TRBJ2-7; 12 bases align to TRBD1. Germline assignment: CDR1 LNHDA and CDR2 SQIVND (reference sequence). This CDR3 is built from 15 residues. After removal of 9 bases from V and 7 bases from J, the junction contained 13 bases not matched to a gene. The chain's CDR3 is CASPDGGQGAREQYF. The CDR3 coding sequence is TGTGCCAGCCCAGATGGGGGACAGGGGGCGCGGGAGCAGTACTTC.

CDR3 nucleotide sequence: TGTGCCTGGAGTCCTGATAGTGGCAATGAGCAGTTCTTC. Residues: CAWSPDSGNEQFF. This rearrangement joins TRBV30 to TRBJ2-1; D is unresolved. This CDR3 region has 13 residues. V lost 2 bases and J 6 bases, leaving 11 bases between the germline ends. Germline assignment: CDR1 GTSNPN and CDR2 SVGIG (reference sequence).

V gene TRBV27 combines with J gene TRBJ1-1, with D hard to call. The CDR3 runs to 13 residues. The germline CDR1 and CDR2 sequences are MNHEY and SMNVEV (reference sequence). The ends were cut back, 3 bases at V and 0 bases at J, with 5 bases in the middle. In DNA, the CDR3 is TGTGCCAGCAGTTTCTCGGTGAACACTGAAGCTTTCTTT. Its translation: CASSFSVNTEAFF.

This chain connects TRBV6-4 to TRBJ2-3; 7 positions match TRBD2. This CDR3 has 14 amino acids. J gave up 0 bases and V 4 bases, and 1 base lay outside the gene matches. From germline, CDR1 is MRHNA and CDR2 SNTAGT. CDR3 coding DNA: TGTGCCAGCAGTGTTAGCGGGAGCACAGATACGCAGTATTTT. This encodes CASSVSGSTDTQYF.

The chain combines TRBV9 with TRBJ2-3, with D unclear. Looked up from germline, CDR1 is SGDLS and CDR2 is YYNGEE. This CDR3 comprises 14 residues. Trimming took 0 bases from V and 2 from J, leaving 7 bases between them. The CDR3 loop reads CASSVVAATDTQYF. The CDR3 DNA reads TGTGCCAGCAGCGTAGTTGCGGCCACAGATACGCAGTATTTT. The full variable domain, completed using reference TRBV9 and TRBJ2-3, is DSGVTQTPKHLITATGQRVTLRCSPRSGDLSVYWYQQSLDQGLQFLIQYYNGEERAKGNILERFSAQQFPDLHSELNLSSLELGDSALYFCASSVVAATDTQYFGPGTRLTVL.

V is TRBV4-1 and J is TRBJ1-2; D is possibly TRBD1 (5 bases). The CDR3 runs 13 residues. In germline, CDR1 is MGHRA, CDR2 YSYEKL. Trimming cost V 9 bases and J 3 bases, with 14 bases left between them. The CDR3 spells CASRGEWDYGYTF. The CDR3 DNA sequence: TGCGCCAGTCGGGGGGAGTGGGACTATGGCTACACCTTC.

The CDR3 nucleotides are TGCGCCAGCAGCTTGGTAAGGCGGGAGGGCCGCAATGAGCAGTTCTTC. Amino acid sequence: CASSLVRREGRNEQFF. The rearrangement links TRBV5-1 to TRBJ2-1, with TRBD2 identical over 9 bases. This CDR3 has 16 amino acids. V dropped 0 bases and J dropped 6; count of bases not matched to a gene: 7. Per the germline V gene, CDR1 is SGHRS and CDR2 is YFSETQ. The variable domain in full, with the rest retrieved from reference TRBV5-1 and TRBJ2-1, is KAGVTQTPRYLIKTRGQQVTLSCSPISGHRSVSWYQQTPGQGLQFLFEYFSETQRNKGNFPGRFSGRQFSNSRSEMNVSTLELGDSALYLCASSLVRREGRNEQFFGPGTRLTVL.

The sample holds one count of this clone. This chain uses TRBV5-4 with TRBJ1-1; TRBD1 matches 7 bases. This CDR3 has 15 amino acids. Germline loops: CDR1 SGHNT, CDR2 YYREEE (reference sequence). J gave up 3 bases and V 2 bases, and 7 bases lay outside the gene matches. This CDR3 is CASSFDREGDTEAFF. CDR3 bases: TGTGCCAGCAGCTTCGACAGGGAAGGGGACACTGAAGCTTTCTTT. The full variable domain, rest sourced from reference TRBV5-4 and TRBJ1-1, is ETGVTQSPTHLIKTRGQQVTLRCSSQSGHNTVSWYQQALGQGPQFIFQYYREEENGRGNFPPRFSGLQFPNYSSELNVNALELDDSALYLCASSFDREGDTEAFFGQGTRLTVV.

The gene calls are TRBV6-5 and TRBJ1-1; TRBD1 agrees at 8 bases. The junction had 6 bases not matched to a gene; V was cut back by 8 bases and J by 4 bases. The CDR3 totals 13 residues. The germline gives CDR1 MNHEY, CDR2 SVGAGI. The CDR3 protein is CASYDRGGTEAFF. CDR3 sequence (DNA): TGTGCCAGCTACGACAGGGGTGGCACTGAAGCTTTCTTT.

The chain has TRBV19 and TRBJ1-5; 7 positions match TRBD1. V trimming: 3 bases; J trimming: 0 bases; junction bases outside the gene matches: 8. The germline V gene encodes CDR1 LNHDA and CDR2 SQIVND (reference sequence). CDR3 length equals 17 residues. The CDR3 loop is CASSIGQAKYSNQPQHF. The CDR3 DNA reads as TGTGCCAGTAGTATTGGACAGGCGAAATATAGCAATCAGCCCCAGCATTTT.

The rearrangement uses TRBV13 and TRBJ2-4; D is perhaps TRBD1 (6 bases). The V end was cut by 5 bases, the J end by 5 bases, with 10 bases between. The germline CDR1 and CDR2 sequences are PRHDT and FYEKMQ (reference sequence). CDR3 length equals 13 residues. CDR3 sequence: CASSPEGENIQYF. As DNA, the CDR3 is TGTGCCAGCAGCCCCGAGGGGGAAAACATTCAGTACTTC.

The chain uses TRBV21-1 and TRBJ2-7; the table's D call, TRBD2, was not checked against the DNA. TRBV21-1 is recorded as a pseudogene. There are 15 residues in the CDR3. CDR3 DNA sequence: TGTGCCAGCAGCATACTTTTACTAGCGGGCTACGAGCAGTACTTC. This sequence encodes CASSILLLAGYEQYF.

The CDR3 reads CASSLDIDRPAYNEQFF. The CDR3 DNA reads as TGTGCCAGCAGCTTAGACATCGACAGGCCGGCCTACAATGAGCAGTTCTTC. The V call is TRBV7-2, the J call TRBJ2-1; perhaps TRBD1 as D (6 bases). CDR3 size: 17 residues. CDR1 is SGHTA, CDR2 FQGNSA, per germline. The germline V and J ends were trimmed by 1 base and 2 bases, with 15 bases remaining between them.

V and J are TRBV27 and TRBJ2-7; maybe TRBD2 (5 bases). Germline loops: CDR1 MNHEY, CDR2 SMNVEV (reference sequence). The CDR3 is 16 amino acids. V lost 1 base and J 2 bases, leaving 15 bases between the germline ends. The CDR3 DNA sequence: TGTGCCAGCAGTTTATACCCTCCTAGGGAGCCCTACGAGCAGTACTTC. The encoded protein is CASSLYPPREPYEQYF.